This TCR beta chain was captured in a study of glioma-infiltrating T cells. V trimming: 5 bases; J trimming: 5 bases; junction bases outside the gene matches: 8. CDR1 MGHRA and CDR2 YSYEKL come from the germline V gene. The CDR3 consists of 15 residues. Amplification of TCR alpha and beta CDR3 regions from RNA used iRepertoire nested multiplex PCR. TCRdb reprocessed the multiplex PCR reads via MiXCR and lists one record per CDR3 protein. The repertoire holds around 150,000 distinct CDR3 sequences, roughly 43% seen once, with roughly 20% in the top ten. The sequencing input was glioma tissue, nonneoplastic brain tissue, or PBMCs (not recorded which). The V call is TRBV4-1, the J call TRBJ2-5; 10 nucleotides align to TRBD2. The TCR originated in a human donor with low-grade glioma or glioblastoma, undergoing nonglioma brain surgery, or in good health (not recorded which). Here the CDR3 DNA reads TGCGCCAGCAGCACCCAGACTAGCGGGTTGGAGACCCAGTACTTC. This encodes CASSTQTSGLETQYF.